This T cell receptor (beta chain) was observed in a study of Graves' ophthalmopathy and Graves' hyperthyroidism. Turning to the study itself: Before any treatment, peripheral blood was taken at the initial diagnosis.

V shed 6 bases, J shed 8 bases, and the junction held 11 bases outside the gene matches. CDR3 size: 15 residues. Scientists amplified the TCR beta CDR3 regions from RNA transcripts. RT-PCR in the first round used HTBI primers; a second-round multiplex PCR followed. Each CDR3 protein gets one entry after TCRdb re-called the multiplex PCR reads with MiXCR. The sample carries about 180,000 distinct CDR3 sequences, around two fifths recorded once. The rearrangement uses TRBV12-3 or TRBV12-4 and TRBJ2-2, with 8 bases matching TRBD2. The TCR sequence derives from a woman in her thirties or forties with Graves' ophthalmopathy. The sample was peripheral blood. CDR3 nucleotides: TGTGCCAGCAGCCCCACGCAGGTAGCGGGAGGGGAGCTGTTTTTT. It yields the protein CASSPTQVAGGELFF.